Listed below are T cell receptor beta chains from one sample, sequenced in a study of blood T cell dynamics during melanoma immunotherapy. The data were produced by immunoSEQ multiplex PCR, yet TCRdb's version contains in-frame clones alone and is incomplete. The data contain about 6,900 clones, approximately 87% of them seen just once; the ten biggest clones take up roughly 5.5%. The sample in question was blood, obtained from a patient treated with checkpoint blockade. Receptors were obtained from a human donor with melanoma. Both conserved end residues are part of each CDR3. The D gene is left open where the match is weak. Some rows mark clone size as missing; the rest say once, few, many or name a class of expanded clone.

d_call	v_call	j_call	clone_size	cdr3_aa	cdr3_nt
TRBD1	TRBV7-6	TRBJ2-7	.	CASSQGTGGYYEQYF	TGTGCCAGCAGCCAAGGGACAGGGGGCTACTACGAGCAGTACTTC
.	TRBV14	TRBJ1-1	.	CASSQGRTPGRDEAFF	TGTGCCAGCAGCCAAGGGAGGACACCCGGCAGGGATGAAGCTTTCTTT
TRBD2	TRBV27	TRBJ2-1	once	CASRPAGYNEQFF	TGTGCCAGCAGGCCAGCGGGATACAATGAGCAGTTCTTC
TRBD1	TRBV5-1	TRBJ1-1	.	CASSGGTGYMNTEAFF	TGCGCCAGCAGCGGGGGGACAGGGTACATGAACACTGAAGCTTTCTTT
.	TRBV2	TRBJ2-2	.	CASSELMTGELFF	TGTGCCAGCAGTGAACTAATGACCGGGGAGCTGTTTTTT
.	TRBV7-2	TRBJ1-1	.	CASSLVTTSNTEAFF	TGTGCCAGCAGCTTAGTGACGACAAGTAACACTGAAGCTTTCTTT
.	TRBV5-8	TRBJ1-5	.	CASSRDRIGSNQPQHF	TGTGCCAGCAGCCGCGACAGGATCGGAAGCAATCAGCCCCAGCATTTT
.	TRBV30	TRBJ1-1	.	CAWKRRNTEAFF	TGTGCCTGGAAAAGGCGGAACACTGAAGCTTTCTTT
.	TRBV2	TRBJ2-4	once	CASSVTTDNIQYF	TGTGCCAGCAGTGTTACGACGGACAACATTCAGTACTTC
.	TRBV27	TRBJ2-7	.	CASSTSSATGEQYF	TGTGCCAGCAGCACCAGTTCGGCTACAGGGGAGCAGTACTTC
TRBD1	TRBV11-2	TRBJ1-2	once	CASSLVAGGNYGYTF	TGTGCCAGCAGCTTAGTAGCAGGGGGCAACTATGGCTACACCTTC
.	TRBV4-1	TRBJ1-1	.	CASSQVQRGRTEAFF	TGCGCCAGCAGCCAAGTACAAAGGGGTCGCACTGAAGCTTTCTTT
.	TRBV7-6	TRBJ1-2	.	CASAEGGKGYGYTF	TGTGCCAGCGCCGAGGGGGGAAAGGGCTATGGCTACACCTTC
TRBD1	TRBV30	TRBJ2-6	.	CAGDRQASSGANVLTF	TGTGCCGGGGACAGACAGGCTTCGTCTGGGGCCAACGTCCTGACTTTC
TRBD1	TRBV7-2	TRBJ2-6	once	CASSRQGSPSGANVLTF	TGTGCCAGCAGTCGACAGGGTAGTCCCTCTGGGGCCAACGTCCTGACTTTC
.	TRBV5-6	TRBJ2-7	.	CASSLGTQGLYEQYF	TGTGCCAGCAGCTTGGGGACACAGGGATTATACGAGCAGTACTTC
TRBD1	TRBV6-5	TRBJ1-2	.	CASSYNRDRVDYGYTF	TGTGCCAGCAGTTACAACCGGGACAGGGTGGACTATGGCTACACCTTC
TRBD1	TRBV19	TRBJ1-6	.	CASSFDRESSYNSPLHF	TGTGCCAGTAGCTTCGACAGGGAAAGCTCCTATAATTCACCCCTCCACTTT
TRBD1	TRBV19	TRBJ1-5	.	CASRSDRRDNQPQHF	TGTGCCAGTAGATCGGACAGGAGGGACAATCAGCCCCAGCATTTT
.	TRBV10-3	TRBJ2-2	.	CAISLDNTGELFF	TGTGCCATCAGTTTAGACAACACCGGGGAGCTGTTTTTT
TRBD1	TRBV7-9	TRBJ2-5	.	CASSSRQGIETQYF	TGTGCCAGCAGCTCCCGACAGGGGATCGAGACCCAGTACTTC
.	TRBV7-6	TRBJ1-1	.	CASSLGQVYTEAFF	TGTGCCAGCAGCTTAGGCCAGGTCTACACTGAAGCTTTCTTT
.	TRBV30	TRBJ1-1	.	CAWGREHTEAFF	TGTGCCTGGGGCAGGGAGCACACTGAAGCTTTCTTT
.	TRBV7-9	TRBJ1-6	few	CASSLVTNSPLHF	TGTGCCAGCAGCTTAGTTACGAATTCACCCCTCCACTTT
.	TRBV11-2	TRBJ1-6	.	CASSPAAGRNSPLHF	TGTGCCAGCAGCCCCGCGGCAGGGAGGAATTCACCCCTCCACTTT
.	TRBV7-9	TRBJ2-5	.	CASSPKETQYF	TGTGCCAGCAGCCCAAAAGAGACCCAGTACTTC
TRBD2	TRBV2	TRBJ2-7	.	CASSLEREGSYEQYF	TGTGCCAGCAGTTTGGAAAGGGAGGGCTCCTACGAGCAGTACTTC
.	TRBV6-5	TRBJ1-2	.	CASRLQGNYGYTF	TGTGCCAGCAGGCTGCAGGGGAACTATGGCTACACCTTC
TRBD2	TRBV2	TRBJ2-1	.	CASSGGTSSYNEQFF	TGTGCCAGCAGTGGGGGGACTAGCTCCTACAATGAGCAGTTCTTC
.	TRBV5-1	TRBJ1-1	.	CASSLGVNTEAFF	TGCGCCAGCAGCTTGGGAGTGAACACTGAAGCTTTCTTT
.	TRBV6-1	TRBJ1-1	once	CASKFMNTEAFF	TGTGCCAGCAAATTTATGAACACTGAAGCTTTCTTT
TRBD1	TRBV18	TRBJ1-1	.	CASSPLQGAGTEAFF	TGTGCCAGCTCACCTTTACAGGGGGCAGGGACTGAAGCTTTCTTT
.	TRBV27	TRBJ2-2	.	CASSKIGTPTGELFF	TGTGCCAGCAGTAAGATCGGGACTCCCACCGGGGAGCTGTTTTTT
.	TRBV14	TRBJ2-6	.	CASSQDTGTGANVLTF	TGTGCCAGCAGCCAAGATACGGGTACTGGGGCCAACGTCCTGACTTTC
.	TRBV19	TRBJ1-1	.	CASSRPNTEAFF	TGTGCCAGTAGTCGTCCCAACACTGAAGCTTTCTTT
.	TRBV29-1	TRBJ1-1	.	CSVEPGGTRGTEAFF	TGCAGCGTTGAACCGGGGGGAACTAGGGGGACTGAAGCTTTCTTT
.	TRBV6-6	TRBJ1-1	.	CASSPSPGAEAFF	TGTGCCAGCAGTCCCTCCCCAGGGGCGGAAGCTTTCTTT
.	TRBV5-1	TRBJ1-2	.	CASRPTFYGYTF	TGCGCCAGCAGACCAACGTTCTATGGCTACACCTTC
.	TRBV5-4	TRBJ1-1	.	CASSLRGGNTEAFF	TGTGCCAGCAGCTTGCGGGGTGGGAACACTGAAGCTTTCTTT
.	TRBV2	TRBJ2-7	.	CASSGGPSYEQYF	TGTGCCAGCAGTGGAGGGCCTTCCTACGAGCAGTACTTC